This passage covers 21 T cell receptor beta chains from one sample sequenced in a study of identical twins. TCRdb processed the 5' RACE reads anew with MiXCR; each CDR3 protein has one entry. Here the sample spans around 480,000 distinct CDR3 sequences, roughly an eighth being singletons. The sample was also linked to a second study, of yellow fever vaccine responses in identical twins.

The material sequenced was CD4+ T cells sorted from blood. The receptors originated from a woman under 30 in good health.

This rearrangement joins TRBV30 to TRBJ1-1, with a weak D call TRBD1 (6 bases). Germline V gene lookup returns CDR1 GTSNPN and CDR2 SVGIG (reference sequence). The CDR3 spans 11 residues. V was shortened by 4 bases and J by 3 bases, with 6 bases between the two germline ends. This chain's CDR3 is CAWTGDTEAFF. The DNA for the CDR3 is TGTGCCTGGACAGGGGACACTGAAGCTTTCTTT. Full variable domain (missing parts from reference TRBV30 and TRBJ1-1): SQTIHQWPATLVQPVGSPLSLECTVEGTSNPNLYWYRQAAGRGLQLLFYSVGIGQISSEVPQNLSASRPQDRQFILSSKKLLLSDSGFYLCAWTGDTEAFFGQGTRLTVV.

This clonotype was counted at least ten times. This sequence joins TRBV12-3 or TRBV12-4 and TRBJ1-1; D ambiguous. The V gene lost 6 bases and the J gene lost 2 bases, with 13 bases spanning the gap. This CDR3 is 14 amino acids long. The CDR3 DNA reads TGTGCCAGCAGCAAAGAGGGAGGAAACACTGAAGCTTTCTTT. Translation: CASSKEGGNTEAFF.

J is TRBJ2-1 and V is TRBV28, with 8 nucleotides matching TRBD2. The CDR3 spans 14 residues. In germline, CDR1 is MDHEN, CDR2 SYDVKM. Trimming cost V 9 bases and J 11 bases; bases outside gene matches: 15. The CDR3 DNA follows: TGTGCCAGTACCGGGACTAGGACCTATTCGCAGCAGTTCTTC. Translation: CASTGTRTYSQQFF.

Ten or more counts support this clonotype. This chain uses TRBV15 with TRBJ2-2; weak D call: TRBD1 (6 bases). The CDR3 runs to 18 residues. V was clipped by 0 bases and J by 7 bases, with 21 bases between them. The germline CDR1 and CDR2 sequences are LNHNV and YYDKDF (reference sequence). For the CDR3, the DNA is TGTGCCACCAGCAGAGATCTGAGCTCCGCAAGGGGGAACGGGGAGCTGTTTTTT. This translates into CATSRDLSSARGNGELFF.

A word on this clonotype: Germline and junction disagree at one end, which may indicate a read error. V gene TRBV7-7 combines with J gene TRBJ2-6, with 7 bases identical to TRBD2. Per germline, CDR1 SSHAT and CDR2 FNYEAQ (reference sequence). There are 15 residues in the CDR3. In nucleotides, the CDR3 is TGTGCTAGCAGCCCGGCGGGGGTTGGGGCCAACGTCCTGACTTTC. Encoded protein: CASSPAGVGANVLTF.

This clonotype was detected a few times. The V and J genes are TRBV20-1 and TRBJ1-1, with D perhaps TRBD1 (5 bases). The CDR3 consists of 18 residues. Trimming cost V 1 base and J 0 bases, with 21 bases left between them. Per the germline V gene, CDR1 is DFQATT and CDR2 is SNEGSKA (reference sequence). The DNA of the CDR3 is TGCAGTGCTAGAGCGGTCTTGGGGCAGGGTGAAATGAACACTGAAGCTTTCTTT. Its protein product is CSARAVLGQGEMNTEAFF.

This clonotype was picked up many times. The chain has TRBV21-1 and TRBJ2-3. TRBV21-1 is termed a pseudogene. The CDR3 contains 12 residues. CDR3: CASSKVANTQYF. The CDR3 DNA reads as TGTGCCAGCAGCAAAGTCGCGAATACGCAGTATTTT.

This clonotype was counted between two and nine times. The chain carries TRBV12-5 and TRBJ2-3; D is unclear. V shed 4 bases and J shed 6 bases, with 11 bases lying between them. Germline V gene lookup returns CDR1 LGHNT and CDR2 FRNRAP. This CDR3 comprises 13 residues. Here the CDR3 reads CASGSDVFDTQYF. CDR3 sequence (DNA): TGTGCTAGTGGTTCTGACGTTTTCGATACGCAGTATTTT.

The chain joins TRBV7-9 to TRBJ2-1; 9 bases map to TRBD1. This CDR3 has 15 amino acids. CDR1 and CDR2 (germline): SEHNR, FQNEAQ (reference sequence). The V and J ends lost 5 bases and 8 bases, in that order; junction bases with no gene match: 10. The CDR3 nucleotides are TGTGCCAGCAGCCGCCTGGACAGGGGCTTACATGAGCAGTTCTTC. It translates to CASSRLDRGLHEQFF.

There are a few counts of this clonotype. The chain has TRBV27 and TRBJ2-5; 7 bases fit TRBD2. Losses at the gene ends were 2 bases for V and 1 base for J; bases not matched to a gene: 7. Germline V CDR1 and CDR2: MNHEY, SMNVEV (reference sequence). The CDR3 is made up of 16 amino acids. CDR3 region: CASSLGYERGQETQYF. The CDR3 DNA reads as TGTGCCAGCAGTTTAGGTTACGAGCGGGGCCAAGAGACCCAGTACTTC.

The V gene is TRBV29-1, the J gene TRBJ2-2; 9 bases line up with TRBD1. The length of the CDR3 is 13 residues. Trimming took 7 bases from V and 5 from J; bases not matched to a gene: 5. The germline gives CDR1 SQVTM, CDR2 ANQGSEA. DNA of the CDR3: TGCAGCGCCACGACAGGGGGGACCGGGGAGCTGTTTTTT. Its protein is CSATTGGTGELFF.

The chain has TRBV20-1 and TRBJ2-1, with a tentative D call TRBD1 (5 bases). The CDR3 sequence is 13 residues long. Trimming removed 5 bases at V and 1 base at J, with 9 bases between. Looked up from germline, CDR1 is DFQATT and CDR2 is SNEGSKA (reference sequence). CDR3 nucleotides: TGCAGTGCTGTTAAGGGGTCCTACAATGAGCAGTTCTTC. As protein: CSAVKGSYNEQFF.

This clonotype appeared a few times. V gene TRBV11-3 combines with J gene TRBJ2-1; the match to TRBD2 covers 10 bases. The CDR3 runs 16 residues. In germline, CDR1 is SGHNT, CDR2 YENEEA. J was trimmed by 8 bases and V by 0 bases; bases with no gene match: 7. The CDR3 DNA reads TGTGCCAGCAGCTTAGATCGAAGCGGGGGGGCCGATGAGCAGTTCTTC. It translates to CASSLDRSGGADEQFF. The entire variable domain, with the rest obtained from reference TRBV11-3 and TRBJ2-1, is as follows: EAGVVQSPRYKIIEKKQPVAFWCNPISGHNTLYWYLQNLGQGPELLIRYENEEAVDDSQLPKDRFSAERLKGVDSTLKIQPAELGDSAVYLCASSLDRSGGADEQFFGPGTRLTVL.

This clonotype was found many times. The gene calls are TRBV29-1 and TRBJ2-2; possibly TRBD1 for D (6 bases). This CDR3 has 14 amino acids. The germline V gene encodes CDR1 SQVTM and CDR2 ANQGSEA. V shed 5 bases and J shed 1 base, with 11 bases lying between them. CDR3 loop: CSVRSGQNTGELFF. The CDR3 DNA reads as TGCAGCGTTCGTTCGGGACAGAACACCGGGGAGCTGTTTTTT.

The CDR3 region is CASSFTRRDAWGDEQFF. CDR3 DNA sequence: TGTGCCAGCAGTTTTACCCGCCGGGACGCCTGGGGTGATGAGCAGTTCTTC. The V and J genes are TRBV6-2 or TRBV6-3 and TRBJ2-1; D might be TRBD1 or TRBD2, each matching 5 bases. The V end lost 4 bases, the J end lost 8 bases, and 24 bases lay between the germline ends. The V gene's germline CDR1 is MNHEY and CDR2 SVGEGT. The CDR3 runs to 17 residues.

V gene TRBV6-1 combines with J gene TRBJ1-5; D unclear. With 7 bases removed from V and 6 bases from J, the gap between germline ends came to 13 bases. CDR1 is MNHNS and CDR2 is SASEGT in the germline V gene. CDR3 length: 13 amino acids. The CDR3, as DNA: TGTGCCAGCACCGCGGGTGGGTCTCAGCCCCAGCATTTT. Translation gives CASTAGGSQPQHF.

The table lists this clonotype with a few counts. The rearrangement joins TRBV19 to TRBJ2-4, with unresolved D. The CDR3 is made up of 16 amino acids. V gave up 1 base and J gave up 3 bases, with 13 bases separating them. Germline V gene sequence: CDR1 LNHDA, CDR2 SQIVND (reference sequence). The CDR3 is CASSIVPTGDKNIQYF. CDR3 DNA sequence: TGTGCCAGTAGTATAGTCCCCACTGGCGACAAAAACATTCAGTACTTC.

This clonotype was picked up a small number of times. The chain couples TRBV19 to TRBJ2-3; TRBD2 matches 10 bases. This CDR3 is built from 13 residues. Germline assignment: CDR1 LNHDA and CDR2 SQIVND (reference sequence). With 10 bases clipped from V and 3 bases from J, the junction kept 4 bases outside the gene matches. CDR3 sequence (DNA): TGTGCCACAGCGGGAGGGATTACAGATACGCAGTATTTT. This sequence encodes CATAGGITDTQYF.

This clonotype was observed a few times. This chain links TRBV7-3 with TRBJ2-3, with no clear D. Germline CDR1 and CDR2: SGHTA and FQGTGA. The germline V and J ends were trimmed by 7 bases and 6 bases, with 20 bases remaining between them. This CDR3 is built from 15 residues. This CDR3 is CASTASADPFDTQYF. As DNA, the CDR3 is TGTGCCAGCACCGCTTCCGCAGATCCTTTCGATACGCAGTATTTT.

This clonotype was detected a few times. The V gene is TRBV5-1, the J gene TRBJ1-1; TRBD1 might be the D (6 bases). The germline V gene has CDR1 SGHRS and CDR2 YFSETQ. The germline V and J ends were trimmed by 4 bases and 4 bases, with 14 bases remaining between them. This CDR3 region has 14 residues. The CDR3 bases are TGCGCCAGCAGCAGAGAGACAGGCCCCACTGAAGCTTTCTTT. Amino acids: CASSRETGPTEAFF.

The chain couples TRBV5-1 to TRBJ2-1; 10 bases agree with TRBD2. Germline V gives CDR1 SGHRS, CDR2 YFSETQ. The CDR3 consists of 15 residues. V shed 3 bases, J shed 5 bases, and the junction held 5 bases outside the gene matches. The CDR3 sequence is CASSSGTSVNNEQFF. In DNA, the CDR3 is TGCGCCAGCAGCTCTGGGACTAGCGTCAACAATGAGCAGTTCTTC.